A selection of T cell receptor beta chains follows, all from one sample in a study of T cell repertoires in cytomegalovirus infection. TCRdb used MiXCR to reprocess the reads, holding one entry per CDR3 protein. Seen here are 200,000 to 250,000 distinct CDR3 sequences, roughly 6.5% observed once, and the top ten hold under 7.5%. Material: PBMCs. These receptor sequences come from a human donor in good health (CMV status not recorded). Some clones in this sample may be carry-over from other donors' samples. CDR3s include the opening cysteine and the closing phenylalanine or tryptophan. D genes are given only for firm matches. Only part of the rows carry a size: once, few, many, or a class if the clone is expanded.

V gene: TRBV29-1
J gene: TRBJ1-1
D gene: -
clone size: many
CDR3 protein: CSVTDRTKNTEAFF
CDR3 DNA: TGCAGCGTTACCGACAGGACCAAGAACACTGAAGCTTTCTTT

V gene: TRBV6-2/TRBV6-3
J gene: TRBJ2-5
D gene: -
clone size: -
CDR3 protein: CASTPGRGRQETQYF
CDR3 DNA: TGTGCCAGCACCCCGGGGAGGGGGCGTCAAGAGACCCAGTACTTC

V gene: TRBV10-3
J gene: TRBJ1-2
D gene: -
clone size: many
CDR3 protein: CAISGDGNYGYTF
CDR3 DNA: TGTGCCATCAGTGGGGACGGGAACTATGGCTACACCTTC

V gene: TRBV28
J gene: TRBJ2-4
D gene: -
clone size: few
CDR3 protein: CASSTPFRGAKNIQYF
CDR3 DNA: TGTGCCAGCAGTACCCCCTTTCGGGGGGCGAAAAACATTCAGTACTTC

V gene: TRBV28
J gene: TRBJ2-7
D gene: -
clone size: many
CDR3 protein: CASSFINEQYF
CDR3 DNA: TGTGCCAGCAGTTTTATTAACGAGCAGTACTTC

V gene: TRBV7-9
J gene: TRBJ1-3
D gene: -
clone size: many
CDR3 protein: CASSTGHLSGNTIYF
CDR3 DNA: TGTGCCAGCAGCACCGGACACCTCTCTGGAAACACCATATATTTT

V gene: TRBV12-3/TRBV12-4
J gene: TRBJ2-3
D gene: TRBD1
clone size: many
CDR3 protein: CASSLDGTATDTQYF
CDR3 DNA: TGTGCCAGCAGTTTAGATGGGACAGCCACAGATACGCAGTATTTT

V gene: TRBV20-1
J gene: TRBJ2-1
D gene: -
clone size: -
CDR3 protein: CSAPKRLTYNEQFF
CDR3 DNA: TGCAGTGCCCCTAAACGACTGACCTACAATGAGCAGTTCTTC

V gene: TRBV5-5
J gene: TRBJ2-5
D gene: TRBD1
clone size: many
CDR3 protein: CASSRRQGERETQYF
CDR3 DNA: TGTGCCAGCAGCCGCCGACAGGGAGAGAGGGAGACCCAGTACTTC

V gene: TRBV20-1
J gene: TRBJ1-2
D gene: -
clone size: -
CDR3 protein: CSARNLDLYGYTF
CDR3 DNA: TGCAGTGCTAGGAATCTAGATTTATATGGCTACACCTTC

V gene: TRBV12-3/TRBV12-4
J gene: TRBJ2-3
D gene: TRBD2
clone size: many
CDR3 protein: CASSLGVTRGGTDTQYF
CDR3 DNA: TGTGCCAGCAGCTTAGGTGTGACTAGGGGAGGGACAGATACGCAGTATTTT